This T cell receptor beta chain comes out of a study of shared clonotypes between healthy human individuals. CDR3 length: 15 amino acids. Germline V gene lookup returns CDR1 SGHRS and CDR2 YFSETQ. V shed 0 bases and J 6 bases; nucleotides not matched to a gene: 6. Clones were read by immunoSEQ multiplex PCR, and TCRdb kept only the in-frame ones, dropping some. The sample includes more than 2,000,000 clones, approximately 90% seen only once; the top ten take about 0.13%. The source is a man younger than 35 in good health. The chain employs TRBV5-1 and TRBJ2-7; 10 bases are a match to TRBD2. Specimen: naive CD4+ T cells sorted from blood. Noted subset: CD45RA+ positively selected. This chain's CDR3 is CASSLEAGGPSEQYF. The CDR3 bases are TGCGCCAGCAGCTTGGAAGCGGGAGGGCCTAGCGAGCAGTACTTC.